This TCR beta chain emerged from a study of T cell responses to AZD1222 COVID-19 vaccine. Study observations and caveats: Along spike, vaccine-associated CD4 TCRs were found throughout, with dominance at 160-218 and 743-854. Donors, mostly white British, included more females; clonal diversity was possibly underestimated.

Sequenced by immunoSEQ multiplex PCR; TCRdb stores in-frame clones only, minus some. In the table there are 100,000 to 150,000 clones, around 92% of which are singletons. This clone was counted a single time. Its cognate antigen is unknown. The V end lost 5 bases, the J end lost 4 bases, and 20 bases lay between the germline ends. This CDR3 has 17 residues. CDR1 KGHDR and CDR2 SFDVKD come from the germline V gene. The source was peripheral blood, collected on day 0 of AZD1222 vaccination. The chain employs TRBV24-1 and TRBJ2-1; D gene uncertain. The TCR sequence derives from an adult in good health. CDR3 in amino acids: CATSARPVDRRYNEQFF. CDR3 DNA: TGTGCCACCAGTGCCAGGCCCGTGGACCGACGGTACAATGAGCAGTTCTTC.